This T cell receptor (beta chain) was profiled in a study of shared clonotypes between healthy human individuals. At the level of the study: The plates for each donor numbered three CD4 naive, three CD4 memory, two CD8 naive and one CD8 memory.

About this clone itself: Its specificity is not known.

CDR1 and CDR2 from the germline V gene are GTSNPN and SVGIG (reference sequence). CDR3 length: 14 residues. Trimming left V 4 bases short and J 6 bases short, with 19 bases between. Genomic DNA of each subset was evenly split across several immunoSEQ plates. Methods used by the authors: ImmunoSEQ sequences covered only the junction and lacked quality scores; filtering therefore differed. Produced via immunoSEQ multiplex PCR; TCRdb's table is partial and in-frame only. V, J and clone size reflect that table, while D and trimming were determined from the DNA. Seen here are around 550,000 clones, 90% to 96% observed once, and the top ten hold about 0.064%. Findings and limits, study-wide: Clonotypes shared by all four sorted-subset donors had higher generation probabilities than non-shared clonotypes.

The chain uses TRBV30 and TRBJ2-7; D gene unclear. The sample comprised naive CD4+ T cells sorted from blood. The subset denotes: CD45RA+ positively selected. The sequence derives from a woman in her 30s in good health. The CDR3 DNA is TGTGCCTGGACCGGTCCTAATCTATATGGCGAGCAGTACTTC. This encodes CAWTGPNLYGEQYF.